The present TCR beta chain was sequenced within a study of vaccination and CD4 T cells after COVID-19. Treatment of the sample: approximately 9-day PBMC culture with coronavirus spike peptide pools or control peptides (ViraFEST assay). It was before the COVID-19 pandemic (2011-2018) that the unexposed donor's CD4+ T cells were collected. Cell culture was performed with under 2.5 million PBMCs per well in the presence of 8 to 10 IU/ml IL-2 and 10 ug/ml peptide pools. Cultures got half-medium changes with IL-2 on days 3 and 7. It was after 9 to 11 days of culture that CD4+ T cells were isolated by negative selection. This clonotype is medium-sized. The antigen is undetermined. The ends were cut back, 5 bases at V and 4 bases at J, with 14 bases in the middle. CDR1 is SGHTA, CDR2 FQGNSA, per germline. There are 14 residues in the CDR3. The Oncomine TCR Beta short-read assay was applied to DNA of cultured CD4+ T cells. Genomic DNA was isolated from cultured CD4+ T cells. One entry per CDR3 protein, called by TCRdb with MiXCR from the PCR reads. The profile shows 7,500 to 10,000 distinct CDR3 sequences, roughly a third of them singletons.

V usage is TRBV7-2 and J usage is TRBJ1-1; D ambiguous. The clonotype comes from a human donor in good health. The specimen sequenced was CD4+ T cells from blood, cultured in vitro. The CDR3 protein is CASSLVRTGTEAFF. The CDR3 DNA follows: TGTGCCAGCAGCCTAGTTAGGACCGGCACTGAAGCTTTCTTT.